The 17 T cell receptor beta chains in this list originate from one sample, sequenced in a study of OX40 agonist ivuxolimab in advanced cancers. TCRdb's copy holds only in-frame clones and misses some; the assay was immunoSEQ multiplex PCR. The sample lists over 70,000 clones; about 88% were seen once. The input for sequencing was CD4+ or CD8+ T cells sorted from blood, taken in a trial of the OX40 agonist ivuxolimab. All receptors derive from an adult with an advanced solid tumor such as melanoma, head and neck, liver or kidney cancer.

This clone has only one observation. The chain couples TRBV9 to TRBJ2-1; D not certain. Germline CDR1 reads SGDLS; CDR2 reads YYNGEE. Trimming took 0 bases from V and 9 from J, leaving 4 bases between them. This CDR3 is 11 amino acids long. The CDR3: CASSVGPEQFF. CDR3 bases: TGTGCCAGCAGCGTAGGGCCTGAGCAGTTCTTC. Together with reference TRBV9 and TRBJ2-1, the CDR3 gives the full variable domain: DSGVTQTPKHLITATGQRVTLRCSPRSGDLSVYWYQQSLDQGLQFLIQYYNGEERAKGNILERFSAQQFPDLHSELNLSSLELGDSALYFCASSVGPEQFFGPGTRLTVL.

This rearrangement joins TRBV30 to TRBJ1-2; 8 bases are shared with TRBD1. CDR1 and CDR2 from the germline V gene are GTSNPN and SVGIG (reference sequence). The length of the CDR3 is 15 residues. The trim removed 3 bases at V and 5 bases at J, leaving 11 bases unmatched. CDR3: CAWRATGTGLYGYTF. The CDR3 bases are TGTGCCTGGAGGGCCACCGGGACAGGTCTTTATGGCTACACCTTC.

As concerns this clone: Additional DNA sequences in this sample encode the identical CDR3. This chain joins TRBV7-8 and TRBJ1-5; 8 bases agree with TRBD1. The V segment lost 1 base and the J segment 2 bases; nucleotides outside the gene matches: 4. Germline V lookup: CDR1 SGHVS, CDR2 FQNEAQ. This CDR3 is built from 16 residues. The CDR3 sequence is CASSLETGEGNQPQHF. CDR3 bases: TGTGCCAGCAGCTTAGAGACAGGGGAGGGCAATCAGCCCCAGCATTTT.

This clone was observed once. The chain is built from TRBV19 and TRBJ2-5; 7 nucleotides align to TRBD1. Germline CDR1 reads LNHDA; CDR2 reads SQIVND (reference sequence). V gave up 4 bases and J gave up 4 bases; unmatched junction bases: 9. This CDR3 has 15 amino acids. CDR3 in amino acids: CASSRGGAGPETQYF. The CDR3 region has the DNA TGTGCCAGTAGTAGAGGGGGCGCAGGCCCAGAGACCCAGTACTTC.

The rearrangement links TRBV5-4 to TRBJ2-3; 9 nucleotides match TRBD2. Germline CDR1 SGHNT, CDR2 YYREEE (reference sequence). Losses at the gene ends were 0 bases for V and 2 bases for J; bases not matched to a gene: 4. This CDR3 contains 16 residues. The CDR3 coding sequence is TGTGCCAGCAGCTTGGCGCGGGGGGGCATCACAGATACGCAGTATTTT. It specifies CASSLARGGITDTQYF.

This clone appeared a single time. The V and J genes are TRBV5-1 and TRBJ1-4; 7 nucleotides line up with TRBD1. V lost 1 base and J lost 4; bases outside the gene matches: 1. This CDR3 has 14 amino acids. The germline gives CDR1 SGHRS, CDR2 YFSETQ. This CDR3 reads CASSLTGVNEKLFF. Written as DNA, the CDR3 is TGCGCCAGCAGCTTGACAGGGGTTAATGAAAAACTGTTTTTT.

J is TRBJ2-2 and V is TRBV5-1; tentatively, D is TRBD1 (5 bases). The length of the CDR3 is 12 residues. Germline CDR1 SGHRS, CDR2 YFSETQ. Trimming pared 4 bases from V and 5 bases from J, leaving 6 bases between. CDR3 loop: CASSPGTGELFF. CDR3 in DNA: TGCGCCAGCAGCCCAGGGACCGGGGAGCTGTTTTTT.

The chain carries TRBV9 and TRBJ2-3, with D perhaps TRBD1 or TRBD2 (5 bases each). CDR1 is SGDLS and CDR2 is YYNGEE in the germline V gene. Trimming cost V 0 bases and J 0 bases, with 11 bases left between them. CDR3 length: 16 residues. The CDR3 loop is CASSVVGTGSTDTQYF. The CDR3 DNA is TGTGCCAGCAGCGTAGTTGGGACGGGGAGCACAGATACGCAGTATTTT.

The chain uses TRBV19 and TRBJ1-1; possible D gene TRBD1, 5 bases. Per germline, CDR1 LNHDA and CDR2 SQIVND (reference sequence). This CDR3 comprises 15 residues. V lost 7 bases and J 7 bases, leaving 22 bases between the germline ends. The CDR3 DNA reads as TGTGCCAGTACCGCCAACCAGGGTTCCAGGGTTGAAGCTTTCTTT. Its protein is CASTANQGSRVEAFF.

V and J are TRBV12-5 and TRBJ1-4, with D tentatively TRBD1 (5 bases). CDR3 size: 15 residues. Germline V gene data show CDR1 as LGHNT and CDR2 as FRNRAP. V was pared by 3 bases and J by 4 bases, with 12 bases between. CDR3 amino acids: CASGLSGQGNEKLFF. In nucleotides, the CDR3 is TGTGCTAGTGGTTTAAGCGGGCAGGGTAATGAAAAACTGTTTTTT. Filled out from reference TRBV12-5 and TRBJ1-4, the complete variable domain reads DARVTQTPRHKVTEMGQEVTMRCQPILGHNTVFWYRQTMMQGLELLAYFRNRAPLDDSGMPKDRFSAEMPDATLATLKIQPSEPRDSAVYFCASGLSGQGNEKLFFGSGTQLSVL.

V is TRBV29-1 and J is TRBJ1-2, with D possibly being TRBD1 (5 bases). The CDR3 sequence is 13 residues long. The V end lost 2 bases, the J end lost 8 bases, and 15 bases lay between the germline ends. Per germline, CDR1 SQVTM and CDR2 ANQGSEA. CDR3 region: CSVERDAGWGYTF. CDR3 coding DNA: TGCAGCGTTGAAAGGGACGCCGGGTGGGGCTACACCTTC.

The count of this clone is one. The chain combines TRBV6-1 with TRBJ1-1, with D hard to call. Germline CDR1 and CDR2: MNHNS and SASEGT. V lost 6 bases and J lost 1, with 9 bases in between. This CDR3 region has 13 residues. Here the CDR3 reads CASRQWGNTEAFF. The CDR3 nucleotides are TGTGCCAGCAGGCAATGGGGGAACACTGAAGCTTTCTTT.

The chain links TRBV14 to TRBJ1-3; unclear D gene. V shed 4 bases and J shed 9 bases, with 10 bases lying between them. The CDR3 contains 12 residues. In germline, CDR1 is SGHDN, CDR2 FVKESK. CDR3 sequence: CASSRTPLTIYF. In DNA form, the CDR3 reads TGTGCCAGCAGCCGGACGCCTCTCACCATATATTTT.

The rearrangement joins TRBV9 to TRBJ2-1; TRBD2 agrees at 7 bases. With V trimmed by 3 bases and J by 6 bases, 9 bases remained unmatched. CDR3 length: 15 amino acids. Germline V gene sequence: CDR1 SGDLS, CDR2 YYNGEE. The DNA of the CDR3 is TGTGCCAGCAGCGGGGACTCCGGGACTATCAATGAGCAGTTCTTC. This translates into CASSGDSGTINEQFF.

V gene TRBV11-2 combines with J gene TRBJ2-5; TRBD1 is a possible D gene (8 bases). This CDR3 contains 14 residues. Germline lookup yields CDR1 SGHAT and CDR2 FQNNGV. V gave up 5 bases and J gave up 5 bases, with 15 bases separating them. The CDR3 loop reads CASSVYRGGETQYF. DNA for the CDR3: TGTGCCAGCAGCGTCTACAGGGGGGGGGAGACCCAGTACTTC.

This clone was seen a handful of times. The chain employs TRBV19 and TRBJ2-3; 8 bases line up with TRBD2. The CDR3 contains 13 residues. Looked up from germline, CDR1 is LNHDA and CDR2 is SQIVND (reference sequence). V gave up 6 bases and J gave up 3 bases; unmatched junction bases: 2. The CDR3 spells CASSGGATDTQYF. CDR3 sequence (DNA): TGTGCCAGTAGCGGGGGGGCTACAGATACGCAGTATTTT.

This chain joins TRBV29-1 and TRBJ1-1; D call uncertain. Germline V gives CDR1 SQVTM, CDR2 ANQGSEA. The CDR3 spans 13 residues. Trimming stripped 4 bases from V and 1 base from J, with 10 bases between. CDR3 region: CSVGRSGNTEAFF. In DNA, the CDR3 is TGCAGCGTTGGCCGCAGTGGGAACACTGAAGCTTTCTTT.